This TCR beta chain originates from a study of vaccination effects on CD4 cells after COVID-19 (dated by TCRdb to 2021 to 2024). Broadly, across the study: Each participant received two doses of an mRNA SARS-CoV-2 vaccine, either BNT162b2 or mRNA-1273. SARS-CoV-2 spike-specific CD4+ TCR repertoires from before and after mRNA vaccination were compared in COVID-19 convalescent patients and in infection-naive vaccine recipients. A total of 10 COVID-19 convalescent patients and several SARS-CoV-2-naive healthy vaccine recipients were included in the full study. Cultures from other donors in the study were sequenced using the Oncomine TCR Beta short-read assay on an Illumina iSeq 100. The investigation overall reported the following: Among healthy vaccine recipients, nearly all vaccine-induced clones were SARS-CoV-2 mono-reactive, and just 1 of 255 was cross-reactive with common cold coronaviruses. Both infection-induced and vaccine-induced clones contracted markedly at late post-vaccination timepoints, which is consistent with waning T cell responses. Limitations of the study were the small number of convalescent patients and the absence of early post-infection timepoints.

On this clone itself: Which antigen it targets is not known. Base qualities are not provided; no much larger clone lies one nucleotide away.

To identify antigen-specific CD4+ T cell clonotypes by their expansion, the ViraFEST assay first stimulated PBMC with viral peptide pools and then applied TCR sequencing. After less than 13 days of culture, CD4+ T cells were isolated with the EasySep CD4+ T cell isolation kit. Negative nucleocapsid antibody results before and after vaccination confirmed that the healthy vaccine recipients had no prior SARS-CoV-2 infection. Approximately 2 million PBMC per well were cultured in IMDM with about 5.1% human AB serum, about 9.4 IU/ml IL-2 and gentamicin, plus 10 ug/ml peptides. Half of the culture medium was replaced with fresh IL-2-containing medium on days 3 and 7. Unless otherwise noted, each peptide stimulation condition was cultured in triplicate wells. PBMC were separated from whole blood using Ficoll-Paque Plus gradient centrifugation and were then either cryopreserved at -140C or used fresh. Overlapping peptide pools spanned the spike proteins of SARS-CoV-2 and the common cold coronaviruses HCoV-NL63, HCoV-OC43 and HCoV-229E. Genomic DNA was extracted from cultured CD4+ T cells with the QIAamp micro DNA kit.

CDR1 and CDR2 were assigned from the germline V gene as LGHNT and FRNRAP. From the cysteine up to the phenylalanine, the CDR3 has a length of 15 residues. This entry keeps only the CDR3 DNA: 45 bases, framed from base 1. Germline trimming: 7 bases from V, 3 bases from J; junction bases outside gene matches: 10. The library was produced with the immunoSEQ multiplex PCR assay. DNA from the cultured, isolated CD4+ T cells was subjected to TCR beta CDR3 sequencing. In the authors' own workflow: Non-productive TCR sequences were discarded, and reads were trimmed to the CDR3 region, with only CDR3s of 7 or more amino acids retained. The MANAFEST web app was used to identify antigen-specific clonotypes by comparing expansion in peptide wells with expansion in reference cultures. Positive clones required FDR<0.05 expansion versus reference and all other wells, odds ratio above 5, and frequency above 0.1% in two replicate wells. Clonotypes significantly expanded in SARS-CoV-2 spike wells and in at least one common cold coronavirus spike condition were defined as cross-reactive. Using the stringdist R package, CDR3 similarity was measured by Levenshtein distance, and unrooted trees were constructed with ape in R 3.6.1. TCRdb obtained this table from immuneACCESS and retained in-frame rearrangements with V and J assigned. These tables miss some clones; where compared with another copy, unresolved V genes account for less than half of the shortfall, and the remainder is unexplained. V, J and clone size were drawn from that table, and D and trimming were deduced from the DNA. The sample table lists roughly 76,000 clones, about 74% of them with a count of one. 1.5% to 2% of the sample is held by the ten biggest clonotypes.

The sample here was CD4+ T cells from PBMCs cultured with HCoV-229E spike peptides, taken before COVID-19 vaccination. The sample's cell subset or site label is to be understood as: HCoV-229E spike overlapping peptide pool stimulation. The TCR comes from a human donor who received a COVID-19 vaccine. The chain links TRBV12-5 with TRBJ2-3; TRBD1 lines up with 7 middle nucleotides. The CDR3 in this case is CASEKGQAGTDTQYF. DNA sequence: TGTGCTAGTGAAAAAGGACAGGCCGGGACAGATACGCAGTATTTT.